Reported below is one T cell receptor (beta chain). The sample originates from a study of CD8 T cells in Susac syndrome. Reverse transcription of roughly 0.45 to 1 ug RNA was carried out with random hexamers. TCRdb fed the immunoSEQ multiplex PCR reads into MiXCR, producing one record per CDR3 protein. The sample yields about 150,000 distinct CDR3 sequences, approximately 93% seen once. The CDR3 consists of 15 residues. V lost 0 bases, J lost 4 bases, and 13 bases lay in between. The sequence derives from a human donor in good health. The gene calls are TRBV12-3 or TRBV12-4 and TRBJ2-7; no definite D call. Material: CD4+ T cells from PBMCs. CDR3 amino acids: CASSLAEGSVYEQYF. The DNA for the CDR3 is TGTGCCAGCAGTTTAGCGGAAGGGTCCGTTTACGAGCAGTACTTC.